This TCR beta chain is from a study of type 1 regulatory T cells (dated by TCRdb to the early 2020s). Notes on the research overall: An in vitro protocol by which a Tr1-enriched, alloantigen-specific CD4 T cell product named T-allo10 was generated was characterized in the study. Patients with hematological malignancies who were receiving allogeneic hematopoietic stem cell transplantation were the group in which T-allo10 was being clinically evaluated. The paper's findings and limits, for the study overall: Compared with non-Tr1 cells, Tr1 cells had a narrower TCR repertoire, and the study took this difference to reflect clonal expansion driven by alloantigen.

Looking up the germline V gene (reference sequence) yields CDR1 DFQATT and CDR2 SNEGSKA. CDR3 length: 14 amino acids, cysteine to phenylalanine. This entry keeps only the CDR3 DNA: 42 bases, framed from base 1. V and J are trimmed by 6 bases and 5 bases, and the gene matches miss 6 bases of the junction. The reads were generated on an Illumina MiSeq. TCRdb itself trimmed the public reads at Q25 with fastp, ran MiXCR and retained productive beta chains. Rows with one shared CDR3 protein collapse into an entry with the most common genes and DNA. This sample has about 67,000 distinct CDR3 sequences in its table, and approximately 47% of those were observed once. The top ten constitute around 2.1% of the sample. On this clonotype: It lacks a known antigen. Per-nucleotide qualities are absent, and no much larger clonotype sits a single base away.

This TCR was recovered from a human donor in good health. The source material was cultured non-Tr1 T cells, either the whole culture or a sorted T cell fraction (not recorded which). The cell subset or site label corresponds to: non-Tr1 population from the T-allo10 product. The chain employs TRBV20-1 and TRBJ2-3; TRBD2 matches 12 bases in the middle. The CDR3 here reads CSAKLAGGGDTQYF. The sequenced DNA is TGCAGTGCAAAACTAGCGGGGGGTGGAGATACGCAGTATTTT.